This TCR beta chain was sequenced for a study of blood T cell repertoires in COVID-19 (dated by TCRdb to between 2020 and 2021). With regard to the full study: Samples from collaborators originated in the United States, Italy and Spain and spanned both the acute and convalescent phases of COVID-19. The prospective study material was composed of cDNA or gDNA derived from T cells, B-cell-depleted T cells, or PBMCs. Subjects who had been exposed to COVID-19, were actively infected with it, or had recovered from it provided the deeply sampled blood TCRbeta repertoires that made up the dataset. The repertoires were released in a freely available public database meant as a resource for research on the immune response to SARS-CoV-2. The samples were drawn from two sources: the first 160 participants of the ongoing ImmuneRACE study, and over 950 subjects contributed by 6 global collaborators. A de-identified subject ID, COVID-19 status, age in years and sex were almost always included in the sample metadata. Where HLA class I and class II types were available, the types were taken from metadata supplied by the sample provider, not from assay-based typing. What the study reported, not specific to this receptor: The quantity of clinical and demographic metadata differed by source and by participant and was supplied without curation.

V is shortened by 0 bases, J by 0 bases, and the region joining them spans 2 bases. The CDR3 contains 13 residues, cysteine and phenylalanine counted. Only the CDR3 part of the read is kept: 39 bases, read in frame from the first base. CDR1 and CDR2 are read off the germline V gene (reference sequence) as SGHKS and YYEKEE. TCRbeta CDR3 regions were amplified from genomic DNA by means of the immunoSEQ Assay, a bias-controlled multiplex PCR. The original methods were these. Within the assay, amplification of reference gene primers was used to estimate how many nucleated cells each sample contained. To quantify the absolute abundance of each unique TCRbeta CDR3 rearrangement, sequence reads were collapsed and filtered. For each sample, productive Simpson clonality was calculated by taking the square root of Simpson's diversity index across productive rearrangements. Not all clones reach the TCRdb copy of this immuneACCESS table, which keeps in-frame sequences only. Checked studies attribute under half of the gap to unresolved V genes and leave the rest unexplained. Clone size and V and J calls were adopted from that table, with D and trimming inferred from the DNA. In this sample the table shows tens of thousands of clones, more than 85% of which occur a single time. The ten largest clones take up approximately 15% of the sample.

Of note for this clone: Its antigen remains unidentified. Within one base of it there is no much larger clone, and no base qualities were kept.

The collaborating institutions used their own protocols to collect whole blood in K2EDTA tubes. For TCRbeta analysis, collaborators shipped samples in one of three forms: frozen whole blood, isolated PBMCs, or DNA extracted from either of those sample types. The rearranged chain carries TRBV5-5 and TRBJ2-3; the D gene assignment is ambiguous. Sequencing input: peripheral blood. The source of this sequence is a man between 65 and 85 years old with active or convalescent COVID-19. The DNA sequence reads TGTGCCAGCAGCTTGGTAAGCACAGATACGCAGTATTTT. Translated, it reads CASSLVSTDTQYF.